The 9 T cell receptor beta chains reported below all come from one sample, sequenced in a study of response to subunit inactivated influenza vaccine. TCRdb used MiXCR to reprocess the RT-PCR reads, holding one entry per CDR3 protein. Of more than 250,000 distinct CDR3 sequences listed, around a fifth are singletons. Sample: PBMCs from blood, taken approximately 22 months after vaccination. Receptors originate from a man between 50 and 69 years old who received an inactivated influenza vaccine.

The V gene is TRBV30, the J gene TRBJ2-7; TRBD1 is a possible D gene (5 bases). Trimming removed 2 bases from V and 3 bases from J, with 11 bases in between. Germline V gene sequence: CDR1 GTSNPN, CDR2 SVGIG (reference sequence). The CDR3 covers 13 residues. As DNA, the CDR3 is TGTGCCTGGAGTCTTACAGGAGTCTACGAGCAGTACTTC. As protein: CAWSLTGVYEQYF.

This clonotype has only a few counts. J is TRBJ1-2 and V is TRBV11-2; 7 positions match TRBD1. In germline, CDR1 is SGHAT, CDR2 FQNNGV. The CDR3 length is 18 residues. Trimming took 2 bases from V and 0 from J; bases not matched to a gene: 12. CDR3 sequence: CASSLRKRTGIANYGYTF. DNA for the CDR3: TGTGCCAGCAGCTTACGAAAAAGGACAGGAATAGCTAACTATGGCTACACCTTC.

The V and J genes are TRBV7-6 and TRBJ1-4, with D perhaps TRBD1 (6 bases). The CDR3 runs 18 residues. CDR1 is SGHVS and CDR2 is FNYEAQ in the germline V gene. V lost 5 bases, J lost 5 bases, and 24 bases lay in between. The CDR3 sequence is CASSQASTDRARNEKLFF. CDR3 nucleotide sequence: TGTGCCAGCAGCCAAGCGTCGACGGACAGAGCCCGCAATGAAAAACTGTTTTTT.

The chain recombines TRBV9 with TRBJ1-4, with a tentative D call TRBD1 (5 bases). Trimming cost V 0 bases and J 6 bases, with 12 bases left between them. The CDR3 runs to 15 residues. Germline V gene sequence: CDR1 SGDLS, CDR2 YYNGEE. The CDR3: CASSVEWTQDEKLFF. The CDR3 DNA reads as TGTGCCAGCAGCGTAGAGTGGACACAAGATGAAAAACTGTTTTTT.

The chain recombines TRBV3-1 with TRBJ2-3, with TRBD1 matching 11 bases. CDR3 length equals 15 residues. The V gene's germline CDR1 is LGHDT and CDR2 YNNKEL (reference sequence). The V and J ends lost 4 bases and 4 bases, in that order; junction bases with no gene match: 4. This chain's CDR3 is CASSRRTGGPDTQYF. Here the CDR3 DNA reads TGTGCCAGCAGCCGACGGACAGGGGGCCCAGATACGCAGTATTTT.

This clonotype was counted at least ten times. The chain carries TRBV5-1 and TRBJ1-2; 7 bases fit TRBD1. The length of the CDR3 is 18 residues. Unmatched junction bases numbered 18, after V lost 3 bases and J lost 4 bases. The V gene's germline CDR1 is SGHRS and CDR2 YFSETQ. CDR3 in amino acids: CASSYTTGARSMGYGYTF. CDR3 sequence (DNA): TGCGCCAGCAGCTACACAACAGGGGCCAGATCAATGGGCTATGGCTACACCTTC.

This clonotype occurred many times. The rearrangement links TRBV29-1 to TRBJ1-1; possibly TRBD1 for D (5 bases). Germline V gives CDR1 SQVTM, CDR2 ANQGSEA. Between the trimmed V and J ends, which lost 6 bases and 7 bases, there was a span of 18 bases. The CDR3 runs to 13 residues. DNA for the CDR3: TGCAGCGTCGATAAAAGACAGTGGCATGAAGCTTTCTTT. It codes for CSVDKRQWHEAFF. Full variable domain (outside the CDR3, taken from reference TRBV29-1 and TRBJ1-1): SAVISQKPSRDICQRGTSLTIQCQVDSQVTMMFWYRQQPGQSLTLIATANQGSEATYESGFVIDKFPISRPNLTFSTLTVSNMSPEDSSIYLCSVDKRQWHEAFFGQGTRLTVV.

The V gene is TRBV24-1, the J gene TRBJ2-7; 9 nucleotides align to TRBD1. Germline trimming cut 3 bases from V and 0 bases from J; bases unmatched to any gene: 5. The V gene's germline CDR1 is KGHDR and CDR2 SFDVKD. The CDR3 is 16 amino acids. The chain's CDR3 is CATSDPKTGGSYEQYF. CDR3 in DNA: TGTGCCACCAGTGATCCTAAGACAGGGGGCTCCTACGAGCAGTACTTC.

In its sample, this clonotype was seen a few times. The chain has TRBV6-1 and TRBJ1-5; 8 positions agree with TRBD1. The CDR3 has 15 residues. V gave up 8 bases and J gave up 5 bases; unmatched junction bases: 11. The germline CDR1 and CDR2 sequences are MNHNS and SASEGT. This CDR3 is CASRQSGTGDQPQHF. DNA for the CDR3: TGTGCCAGCCGTCAGTCCGGGACAGGTGATCAGCCCCAGCATTTT.